The entry that follows covers one T cell receptor (beta chain) sequence. Its cognate antigen is unknown. The data derive from a study of post-analysis software for immune sequencing data. General observations from the study: Patients used a handful of TRBV segments, including TRBV5-6, TRBV5-1 and TRBV20-1, more often than controls. Compared with controls, patients showed significantly lower normalized Chao1 diversity.

Built from TCR beta cDNA, the libraries had unique molecular identifiers in them. Each CDR3 protein gets one entry after TCRdb re-called the PCR reads with MiXCR. This table has approximately 360,000 distinct CDR3 sequences, less than 40% appearing once. This CDR3 has 15 residues. Germline V gene sequence: CDR1 SEHNR, CDR2 FQNEAQ (reference sequence). V trimming: 7 bases; J trimming: 5 bases; junction bases outside the gene matches: 10. The specimen sequenced was blood. This receptor was identified in a girl aged 5 to 17 with multiple sclerosis. The chain joins TRBV7-9 to TRBJ1-1; 10 bases are shared with TRBD1. CDR3 sequence: CASIRTGGSGTEAFF. CDR3 nucleotide sequence: TGTGCCAGCATCAGGACAGGGGGATCTGGAACTGAAGCTTTCTTT.